This record looks at one T cell receptor (beta chain) sequence and its context. What it binds is unknown. The investigators reverse transcribed all of the isolated RNA, so they sequenced expressed TCRB transcripts. Profiling relied on immunoSEQ multiplex PCR, and the TCRdb table lists in-frame clones only, not all of them. The sample has 350,000 to 450,000 clones; approximately 15% are singletons. V lost 5 bases to trimming and J lost 0 bases; unmatched junction nucleotides: 15. The CDR3 is 19 amino acids. Germline V CDR1 and CDR2: LNHDA, SQIVND (reference sequence). By way of CD45RO/CCR7/CD25/CD127/CD95/CD27, the CD4+ regulatory, stem cell-like memory, central memory and naive cells were sorted. This entry comes from a study of beta chain features in type 1 diabetes. Overall study findings and caveats: Any HLA type influence on TCRB rearrangement was left unresolved here. TCRB CDR3s were moderately but significantly shorter in Type 1 diabetes patients in all four CD4+ subsets. Naive, central memory and regulatory TCRB repertoires appeared more similar among patients than healthy donors.

The chain is built from TRBV19 and TRBJ2-4; TRBD1 matches at 8 bases. This sequence was found in a man aged 30-40 years in good health. What was sequenced was naive CD4+ T cells from blood. For the CDR3, the DNA is TGTGCCAGTAGTGCACCGGGACAGGCGAAAATTGTAGCCAAAAACATTCAGTACTTC. Amino acids: CASSAPGQAKIVAKNIQYF.